A single T cell receptor (beta chain) is shown here with its context. Germline CDR1 MNHNS, CDR2 SASEGT. This CDR3 has 14 residues. Losses at the gene ends were 3 bases for V and 0 bases for J; bases not matched to a gene: 1. This specimen belongs to a study of blood T cell repertoires in COVID-19. Study-wide context: From T cells, B-cell-depleted T cells, or PBMCs came the material, which was cDNA or gDNA.

TCRdb keeps only in-frame clones here, not all; method: immunoSEQ multiplex PCR. This sample yields around 40,000 clones, of which over 75% are seen a single time; approximately 9.9% belongs to the top ten. V and J are TRBV6-1 and TRBJ1-1; 7 positions match TRBD1. This receptor was taken from a human donor in a cohort sampled during active COVID-19. Sequenced input: peripheral blood. The chain's CDR3 is CASSDGTVNTEAFF. CDR3 nucleotide sequence: TGTGCCAGCAGTGATGGGACAGTGAACACTGAAGCTTTCTTT.